The clone carrying this T cell receptor (beta chain) was counted between two and nine times. The authors' processing: Reference gene primer amplification in the assay estimated nucleated cell counts. Sequencing used immunoSEQ multiplex PCR; TCRdb keeps in-frame clones, though not all of them. Clonal size and the V and J genes are those of that table, whereas D and trimming came from the DNA. The table shows roughly 240,000 clones, with around 82% occurring only once. The sample is drawn from a study of blood T cell repertoires in COVID-19. Study at large: The samples span acute and convalescent COVID-19 from the United States, Italy and Spain. T cells, B-cell-depleted T cells, or PBMCs provided the cDNA or gDNA that served as material.

Germline V gene data show CDR1 as KGHDR and CDR2 as SFDVKD. There are 16 residues in the CDR3. Trimming left V 2 bases short and J 2 bases short, with 12 bases between. The sequence derives from a woman in her 70s with acute or convalescent COVID-19. The sequencing input was peripheral blood. This rearrangement joins TRBV24-1 to TRBJ1-5, with a tentative D call TRBD1 (6 bases). The CDR3 loop is CATSDSGQPGNQPQHF. DNA for the CDR3: TGTGCCACCAGTGATTCCGGACAGCCTGGCAATCAGCCCCAGCATTTT.